This TCR beta chain was recorded in a study of blood T cells in healthy people across ages. CDR3 size: 16 residues. After removal of 3 bases from V and 2 bases from J, the junction contained 9 bases not matched to a gene. In germline, CDR1 is SGDLS, CDR2 YYNGEE. With a J-beta primer mix and a sample-barcoded 5' primer, a second PCR ran about 7 to 12 cycles. TCRdb re-called the 5' RACE reads with MiXCR, one entry per CDR3 protein. The sample lists 270,000 or so distinct CDR3 sequences, roughly a quarter occurring once. The sequenced sample was blood. This rearrangement joins TRBV9 to TRBJ2-3; TRBD1 aligns across 7 bases. The source is a woman in her 70s in good health. As DNA, the CDR3 is TGTGCCAGCAGCGCCGACAGGGCGGGCAACACAGATACGCAGTATTTT. Its protein is CASSADRAGNTDTQYF.